A single sample is the source of the 10 T cell receptor beta chains below, sequenced in a study of T cell responses to AZD1222 COVID-19 vaccine. Produced via immunoSEQ multiplex PCR; TCRdb's table is partial and in-frame only. The table lists 90,000 to 130,000 clones, about four fifths of them singletons. The specimen was peripheral blood, collected on day 0 of AZD1222 vaccination. The receptors shown here come from an adult in good health.

V and J are TRBV7-2 and TRBJ1-2; D is unclear. The CDR3 loop spans 15 amino acids. Per germline, CDR1 SGHTA and CDR2 FQGNSA. V lost 0 bases and J 0 bases, leaving 8 bases between the germline ends. The CDR3 region is CASSLAPGPNYGYTF. CDR3 nucleotide sequence: TGTGCCAGCAGCTTAGCCCCAGGCCCTAACTATGGCTACACCTTC.

This CDR3 reads CASSLGLAGVGNEQFF. The CDR3 coding sequence is TGTGCCAGCAGCTTAGGTCTAGCGGGAGTTGGCAATGAGCAGTTCTTC. This rearrangement joins TRBV7-2 to TRBJ2-1; 10 bases map to TRBD2. This CDR3 is 16 amino acids long. Germline trimming cut 1 base from V and 6 bases from J; bases unmatched to any gene: 6. Germline CDR1 reads SGHTA; CDR2 reads FQGNSA.

This clone was observed once. The rearrangement uses TRBV7-3 and TRBJ1-1; no reliable D call. The CDR3 has 15 residues. Germline CDR1 is SGHTA and CDR2 is FQGTGA. The V gene lost 1 base and the J gene lost 4 bases, with 13 bases spanning the gap. The CDR3 DNA sequence: TGTGCCAGCAGCTTAATGGCCCCACCGGGCACTGAAGCTTTCTTT. Translated: CASSLMAPPGTEAFF.

The J gene is TRBJ2-5, the V gene TRBV28, with a possible D match to TRBD2 (6 bases). This CDR3 is 14 amino acids long. V lost 2 bases to trimming and J lost 9 bases, with 16 bases between them. Germline lookup yields CDR1 MDHEN and CDR2 SYDVKM. The CDR3 nucleotides read TGTGCCAGCAGTTTAGCCCCGGGACCGGGGGCCCAGTACTTC. Its protein is CASSLAPGPGAQYF.

The chain links TRBV14 to TRBJ1-1; 7 bases map to TRBD1. Germline V CDR1 and CDR2: SGHDN, FVKESK. V was clipped by 2 bases and J by 4 bases; unmatched bases: 16. This CDR3 is built from 18 residues. The CDR3 loop is CASSQLMQGGSWSTEAFF. The CDR3 DNA reads as TGTGCCAGCAGCCAATTGATGCAGGGGGGGTCGTGGAGCACTGAAGCTTTCTTT.

The genes are TRBV9 and TRBJ1-1; 10 positions match TRBD1. The CDR3 spans 13 residues. Losses at the gene ends were 1 base for V and 9 bases for J; bases not matched to a gene: 3. Germline V gene sequence: CDR1 SGDLS, CDR2 YYNGEE. The chain's CDR3 is CASSVLDRGKAFF. CDR3 nucleotide sequence: TGTGCCAGCAGCGTACTGGACAGGGGGAAAGCTTTCTTT.

This clone has a handful of counts. The chain has TRBV19 and TRBJ2-5, with 7 bases that match TRBD1. Germline V gene sequence: CDR1 LNHDA, CDR2 SQIVND (reference sequence). With V trimmed by 5 bases and J by 7 bases, 16 bases remained unmatched. The CDR3 is 16 residues long. CDR3 loop: CASSSSRDSSAGTQYF. In nucleotides, the CDR3 is TGTGCCAGTAGTTCAAGCCGGGACAGCTCGGCCGGGACCCAGTACTTC.

The chain joins TRBV7-2 to TRBJ2-3; maybe TRBD2 (7 bases). This CDR3 has 16 residues. The germline gives CDR1 SGHTA, CDR2 FQGNSA. V lost 5 bases and J 0 bases, leaving 15 bases between the germline ends. CDR3 residues: CASSPRGARSTDTQYF. Here the CDR3 DNA reads TGTGCCAGCAGCCCCCGGGGGGCCCGGAGCACAGATACGCAGTATTTT.

The chain is built from TRBV6-6 and TRBJ1-6; D gene unclear. The germline CDR1 and CDR2 sequences are MNHNY and SVGAGI (reference sequence). CDR3 length equals 16 residues. Trimming took off 0 bases at V and 2 bases at J, with 8 bases between the two ends. The CDR3 here is CASSYSKPAYNSPLHF. DNA for the CDR3: TGTGCCAGCAGTTACTCCAAACCGGCCTATAATTCACCCCTCCACTTT.

The CDR3 loop is CAWTSAGVNQPQHF. Here the CDR3 DNA reads TGTGCCTGGACATCGGCCGGGGTTAATCAGCCCCAGCATTTT. The chain joins TRBV30 to TRBJ1-5; D unclear. V shed 4 bases and J shed 4 bases, with 14 bases lying between them. CDR3 length equals 14 residues. Per the germline V gene, CDR1 is GTSNPN and CDR2 is SVGIG (reference sequence).